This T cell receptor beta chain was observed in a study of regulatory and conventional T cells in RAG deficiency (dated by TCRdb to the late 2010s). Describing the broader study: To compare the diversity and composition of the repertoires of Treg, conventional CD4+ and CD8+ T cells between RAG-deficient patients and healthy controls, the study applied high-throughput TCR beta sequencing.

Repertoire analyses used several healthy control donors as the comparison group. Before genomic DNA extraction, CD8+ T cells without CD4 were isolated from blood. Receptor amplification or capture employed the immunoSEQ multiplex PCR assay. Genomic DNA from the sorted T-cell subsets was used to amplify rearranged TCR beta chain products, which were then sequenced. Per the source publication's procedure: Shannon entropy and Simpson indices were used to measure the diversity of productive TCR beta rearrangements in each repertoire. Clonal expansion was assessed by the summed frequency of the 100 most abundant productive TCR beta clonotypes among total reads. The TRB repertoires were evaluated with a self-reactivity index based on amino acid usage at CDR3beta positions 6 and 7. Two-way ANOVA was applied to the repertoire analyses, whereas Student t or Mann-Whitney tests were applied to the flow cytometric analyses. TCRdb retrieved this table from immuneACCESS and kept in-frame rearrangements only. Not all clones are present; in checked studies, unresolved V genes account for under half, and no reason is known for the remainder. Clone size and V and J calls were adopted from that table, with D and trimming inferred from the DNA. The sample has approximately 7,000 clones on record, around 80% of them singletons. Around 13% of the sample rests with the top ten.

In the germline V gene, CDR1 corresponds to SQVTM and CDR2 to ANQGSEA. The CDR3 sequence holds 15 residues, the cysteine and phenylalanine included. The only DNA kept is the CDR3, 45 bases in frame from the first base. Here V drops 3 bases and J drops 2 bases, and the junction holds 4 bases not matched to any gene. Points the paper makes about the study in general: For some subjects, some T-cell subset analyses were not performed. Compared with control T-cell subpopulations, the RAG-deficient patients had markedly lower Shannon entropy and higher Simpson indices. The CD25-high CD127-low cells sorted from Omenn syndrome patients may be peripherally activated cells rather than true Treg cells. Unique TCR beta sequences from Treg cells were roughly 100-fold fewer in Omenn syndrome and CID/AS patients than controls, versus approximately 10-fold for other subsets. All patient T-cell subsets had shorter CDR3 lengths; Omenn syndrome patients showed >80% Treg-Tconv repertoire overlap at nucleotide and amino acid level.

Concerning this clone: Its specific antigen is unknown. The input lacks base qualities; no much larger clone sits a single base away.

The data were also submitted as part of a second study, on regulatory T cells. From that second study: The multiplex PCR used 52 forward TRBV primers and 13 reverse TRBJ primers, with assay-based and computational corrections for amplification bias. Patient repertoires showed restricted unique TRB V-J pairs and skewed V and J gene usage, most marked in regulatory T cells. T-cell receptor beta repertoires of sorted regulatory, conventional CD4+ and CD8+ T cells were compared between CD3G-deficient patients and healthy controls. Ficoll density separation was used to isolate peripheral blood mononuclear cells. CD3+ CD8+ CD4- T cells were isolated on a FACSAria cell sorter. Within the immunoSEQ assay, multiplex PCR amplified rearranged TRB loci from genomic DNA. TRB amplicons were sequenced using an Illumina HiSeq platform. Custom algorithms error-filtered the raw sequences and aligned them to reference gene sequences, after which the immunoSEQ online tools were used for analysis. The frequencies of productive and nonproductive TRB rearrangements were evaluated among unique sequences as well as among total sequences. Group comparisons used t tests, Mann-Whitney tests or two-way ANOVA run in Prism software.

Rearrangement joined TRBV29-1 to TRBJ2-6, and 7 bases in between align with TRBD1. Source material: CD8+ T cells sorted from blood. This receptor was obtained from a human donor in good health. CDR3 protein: CSVEWQGAGANVLTF. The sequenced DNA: TGCAGCGTTGAGTGGCAGGGGGCTGGGGCCAACGTCCTGACTTTC.